This T cell receptor (beta chain) comes out of a study of naive and memory T cell subsets (dated by TCRdb to 2016 to 2017). Context from the whole study: Sorted naive and memory T cell subsets from peripheral blood were analyzed in the study using a UMI-based, open-source pipeline for TCR alpha and beta sequencing. Complete agreement was observed between the functional CMV T cell responses and the IgG serology results. RNA was DNase-treated and reverse transcribed with TCR constant-region primers, mostly using SuperScript III.

The library came from UMI-ligation and nested PCR. The beta constant-region primer consisted of an equimolar mixture of two oligonucleotides that together covered TRBC1 and TRBC2. A single-stranded oligonucleotide bearing the SP2 primer plus a 12-nucleotide UMI was ligated onto the 3' end of the cDNA by T4 RNA ligase 1. The ligated cDNA went through four rounds of PCR with nested alpha and beta constant-region primers together with the SP2 primer. The ligation reaction was kept at 16 degrees C for about 20-25 hours. PCR2 was typically performed as a SYBR Green qPCR and was stopped at a predetermined threshold so that over-amplification was prevented. All purifications after the first were performed with Agencourt AMPure XP magnetic beads. Libraries were quantified by Qubit and checked on a TapeStation, with a main peak expected near 650 bp. Sequencing of the pooled libraries was done on an Illumina MiSeq using v2 2x251 paired-end kits, which typically yielded about 0.85-2 million reads per sample. Each sample was pooled at about 4 nM, and roughly 5-7% PhiX was included to help cluster recognition. On the authors' methods: V and J genes were assigned to Demultiplexor-processed FASTQ reads by Decombinator through tag matching, with a single base-pair mismatch being allowed. UMIs were used by Collapsinator to correct both sequencing errors and frequency errors arising from PCR heterogeneity. TCRs were translated and CDR3s were extracted from the conserved cysteine to the FGXG phenylalanine by CDR3Translator, with non-productive sequences being flagged. Gini, Shannon entropy and inverse Simpson indices were calculated on repertoires that had been subsampled to equal numbers of UMI-defined TCRs. Within the linear range, a power law was fitted to clonotype abundance distributions using maximum likelihood. On one naive CD8 sample, the pipeline and MIGEC gave similar UMI counts, unique TCR numbers and clonal distributions. The repertoires were searched for approximately 7,000 CMV-associated CDR3 sequences that had been compiled from VDJdb and a published dataset. TCRdb passed the public sequencing reads through fastp at Q25 and MiXCR, retaining productive beta sequences. All rows with the same CDR3 protein become a single entry with the most common DNA and genes. Here the V and J calls rest on TCRdb's processing, not on the authors' analysis. The sample contains fewer than 30,000 distinct CDR3 sequences, roughly a tenth of them found a single time. The top ten clones comprise under 20% of the sample.

Regarding this clonotype: It has no known antigen specificity. A read error may produce the germline difference seen at one junction end.

Counted from cysteine to phenylalanine, this CDR3 has 17 amino acids. Of all the DNA, just the CDR3 is kept, 51 bases in frame from base 1. CDR1 and CDR2, looked up from the germline V gene (reference sequence), are DFQATT and SNEGSKA. Results the study describes overall, beyond this receptor: No ground truth was available to validate the repertoire findings for the naive and memory subsets. Single alpha or beta chain sequences, rather than paired alpha/beta receptors, were used to define clonotypes. In both CD4 and CD8 cells, the Gini index increased while Shannon and inverse Simpson diversity decreased from naive through CM, EM and EMRA. RNA-based TCR counts may be affected by expression changes linked to T cell activation and differentiation. TCR abundance followed a power law whose exponent differed between naive and memory subsets but was consistent across the three individuals. Once error correction was done, more than 90% of naive TCR sequences showed up just once, which made the naive abundance distributions much steeper than those of the memory subsets.

Separate amplification of TCR alpha and beta chain libraries was performed from the second PCR step onward. The CMV status of each donor was determined by measuring IFNgamma production from CD4+ T cells after fresh PBMCs had been stimulated overnight with CMV viral lysate. Using Miltenyi beads, CD4 T cells were first positively selected, and CD8 T cells were then positively selected from the CD4-negative fraction. Cells were stained for CD3, CD4, CD8, CD45RA, CD27 and a live/dead dye and were sorted on a BD Aria II into four subsets based on CD45RA and CD27. The sorting gate for effector memory cells was CD45RA-CD27-, and the sorting gate for EMRA cells was CD45RA+CD27-. Blood came from a few healthy volunteers, each fractionated into CD4 and CD8 T cells and then into four differentiation subsets. Around 130 ml of peripheral blood was collected from each donor, and PBMC were isolated from the blood using Ficoll-Paque PLUS density-gradient centrifugation. Sorted cells were lysed in RLT buffer, and RNA was extracted with a Qiagen RNeasy kit and stored at -80°C.

The receptor was derived from a human donor in good health. The chain is made from TRBV20-1 and TRBJ1-5; a tentative D call is TRBD1 (6 bases match). The specimen was effector memory CD4+ T cells from blood. The intended sense of this specimen's cell subset or site label: effector memory, CD45RA- CD27-. The DNA reads as follows: TGCAGTGCAAGAGAGGTCAAACAGGGAGGAGGCAATCAGCCCCAGCATTTT. The translation is CSAREVKQGGGNQPQHF.